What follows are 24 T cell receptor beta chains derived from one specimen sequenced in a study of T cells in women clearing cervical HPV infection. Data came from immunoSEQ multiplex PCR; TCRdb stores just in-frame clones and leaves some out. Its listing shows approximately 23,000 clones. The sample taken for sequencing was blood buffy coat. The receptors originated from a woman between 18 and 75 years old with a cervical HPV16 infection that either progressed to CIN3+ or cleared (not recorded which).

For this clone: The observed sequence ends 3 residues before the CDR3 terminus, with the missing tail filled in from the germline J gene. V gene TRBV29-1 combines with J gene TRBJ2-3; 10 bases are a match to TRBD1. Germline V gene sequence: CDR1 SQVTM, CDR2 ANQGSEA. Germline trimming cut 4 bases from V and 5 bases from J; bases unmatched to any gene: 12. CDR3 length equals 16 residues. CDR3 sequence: CSVGGSTGGIIDTQYF. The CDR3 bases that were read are TGCAGCGTTGGGGGATCGACAGGGGGCATTATAGATACG.

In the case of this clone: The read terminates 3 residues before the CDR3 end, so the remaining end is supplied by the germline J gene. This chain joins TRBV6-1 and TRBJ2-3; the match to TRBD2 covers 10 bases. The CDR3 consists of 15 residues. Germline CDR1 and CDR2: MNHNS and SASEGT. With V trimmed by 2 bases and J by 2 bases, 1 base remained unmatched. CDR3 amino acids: CASSELAGDTDTQYF. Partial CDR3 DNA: TGTGCCAGCAGTGAACTAGCGGGAGACACAGATACG.

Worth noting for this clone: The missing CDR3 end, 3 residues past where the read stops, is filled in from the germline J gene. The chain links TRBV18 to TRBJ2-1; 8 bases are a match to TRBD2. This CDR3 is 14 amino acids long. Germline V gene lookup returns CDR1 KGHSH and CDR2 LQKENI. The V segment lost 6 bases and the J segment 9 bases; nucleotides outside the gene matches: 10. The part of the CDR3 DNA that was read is TGTGCCAGCTCGCCGGGACTAGGTCTCGGTGAG. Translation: CASSPGLGLGE. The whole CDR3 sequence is CASSPGLGLGEQFF.

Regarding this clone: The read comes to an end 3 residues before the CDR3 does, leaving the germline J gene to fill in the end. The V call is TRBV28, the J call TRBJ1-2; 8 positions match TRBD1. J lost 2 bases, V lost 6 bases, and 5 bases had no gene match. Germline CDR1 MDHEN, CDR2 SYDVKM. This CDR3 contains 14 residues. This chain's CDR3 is CASSRTGNNYGYTF. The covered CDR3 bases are TGTGCCAGCAGCCGGACAGGGAACAACTATGGC.

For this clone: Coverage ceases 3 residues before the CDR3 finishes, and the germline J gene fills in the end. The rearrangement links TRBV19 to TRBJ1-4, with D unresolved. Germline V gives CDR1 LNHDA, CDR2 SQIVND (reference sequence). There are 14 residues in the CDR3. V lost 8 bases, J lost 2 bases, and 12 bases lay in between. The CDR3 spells CASRDRGTNEKLFF. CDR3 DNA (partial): TGTGCCAGTCGCGACCGGGGTACTAATGAAAAA. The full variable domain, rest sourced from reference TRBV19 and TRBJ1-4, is DGGITQSPKYLFRKEGQNVTLSCEQNLNHDAMYWYRQDPGQGLRLIYYSQIVNDFQKGDIAEGYSVSREKKESFPLTVTSAQKNPTAFYLCASRDRGTNEKLFFGSGTQLSVL.

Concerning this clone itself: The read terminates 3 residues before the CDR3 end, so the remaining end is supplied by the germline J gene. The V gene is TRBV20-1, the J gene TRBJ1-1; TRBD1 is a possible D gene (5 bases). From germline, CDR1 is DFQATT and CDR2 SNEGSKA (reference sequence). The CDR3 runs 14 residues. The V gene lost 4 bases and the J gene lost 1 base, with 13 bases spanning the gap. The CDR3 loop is CSAKRNRRNTEAFF. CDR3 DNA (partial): TGCAGTGCTAAAAGAAACAGGCGGAACACTGAA.

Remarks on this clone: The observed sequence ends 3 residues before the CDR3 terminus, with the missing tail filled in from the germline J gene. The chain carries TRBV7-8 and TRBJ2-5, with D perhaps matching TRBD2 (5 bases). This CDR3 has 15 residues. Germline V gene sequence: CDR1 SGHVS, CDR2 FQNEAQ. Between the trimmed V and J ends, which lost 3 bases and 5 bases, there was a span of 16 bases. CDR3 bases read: TGTGCCAGCAGCTTCGCGGGTATGGGAAGGGAGACC. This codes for CASSFAGMGRET. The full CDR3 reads CASSFAGMGRETQYF.

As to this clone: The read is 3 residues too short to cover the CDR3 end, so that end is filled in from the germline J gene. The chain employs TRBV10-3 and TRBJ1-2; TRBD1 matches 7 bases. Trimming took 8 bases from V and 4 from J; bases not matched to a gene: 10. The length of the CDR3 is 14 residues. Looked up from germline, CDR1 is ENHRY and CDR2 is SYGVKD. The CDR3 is CAIAKGAPSYGYTF. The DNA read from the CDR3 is TGTGCCATCGCCAAGGGGGCGCCAAGCTATGGC.

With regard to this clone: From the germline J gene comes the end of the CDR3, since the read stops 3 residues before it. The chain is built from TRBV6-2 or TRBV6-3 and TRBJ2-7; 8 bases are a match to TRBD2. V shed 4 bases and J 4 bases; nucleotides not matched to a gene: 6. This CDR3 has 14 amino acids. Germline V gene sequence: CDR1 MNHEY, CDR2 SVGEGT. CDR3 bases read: TGTGCCAGCAGTTCCCAAGCGGGAGATTACGAG. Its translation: CASSSQAGDYE. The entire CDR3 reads CASSSQAGDYEQYF.

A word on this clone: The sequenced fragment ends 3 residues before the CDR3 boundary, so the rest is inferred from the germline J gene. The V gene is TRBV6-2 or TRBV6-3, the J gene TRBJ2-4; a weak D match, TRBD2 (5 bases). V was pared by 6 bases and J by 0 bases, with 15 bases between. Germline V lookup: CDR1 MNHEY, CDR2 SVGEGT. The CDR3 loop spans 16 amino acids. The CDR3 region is CASSPDLNLAKNIQYF. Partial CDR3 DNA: TGTGCCAGCAGCCCGGACTTGAACCTAGCCAAAAACATT.

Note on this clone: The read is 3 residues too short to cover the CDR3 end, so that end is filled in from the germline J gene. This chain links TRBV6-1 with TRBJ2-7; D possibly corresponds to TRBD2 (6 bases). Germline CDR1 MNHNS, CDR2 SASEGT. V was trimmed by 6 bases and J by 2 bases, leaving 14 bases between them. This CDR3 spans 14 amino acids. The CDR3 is CASRESGSTYEQYF. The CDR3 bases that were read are TGTGCCAGCAGGGAAAGCGGGTCAACCTACGAG.

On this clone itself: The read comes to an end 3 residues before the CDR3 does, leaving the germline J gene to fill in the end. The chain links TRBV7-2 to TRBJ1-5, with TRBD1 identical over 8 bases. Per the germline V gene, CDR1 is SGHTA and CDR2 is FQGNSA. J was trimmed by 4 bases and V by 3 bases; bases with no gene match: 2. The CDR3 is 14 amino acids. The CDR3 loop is CASSFNRGNQPQHF. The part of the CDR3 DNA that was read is TGTGCCAGCAGCTTTAACAGGGGGAATCAGCCC.

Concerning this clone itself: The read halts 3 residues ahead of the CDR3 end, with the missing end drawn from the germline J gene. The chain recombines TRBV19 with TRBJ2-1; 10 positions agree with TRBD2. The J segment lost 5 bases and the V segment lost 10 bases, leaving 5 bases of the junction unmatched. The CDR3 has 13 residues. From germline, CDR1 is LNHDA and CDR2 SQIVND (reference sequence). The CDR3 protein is CATEREGHNEQFF. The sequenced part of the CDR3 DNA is TGTGCCACCGAGCGGGAGGGCCACAATGAG.

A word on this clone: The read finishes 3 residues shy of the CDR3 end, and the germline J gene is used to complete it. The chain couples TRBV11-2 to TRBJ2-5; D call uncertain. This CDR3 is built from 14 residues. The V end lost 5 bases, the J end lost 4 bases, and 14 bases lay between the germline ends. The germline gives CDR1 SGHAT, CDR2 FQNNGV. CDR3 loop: CASSHGDSRETQYF. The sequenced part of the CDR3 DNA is TGTGCCAGCAGCCACGGTGACTCGCGAGAGACC.

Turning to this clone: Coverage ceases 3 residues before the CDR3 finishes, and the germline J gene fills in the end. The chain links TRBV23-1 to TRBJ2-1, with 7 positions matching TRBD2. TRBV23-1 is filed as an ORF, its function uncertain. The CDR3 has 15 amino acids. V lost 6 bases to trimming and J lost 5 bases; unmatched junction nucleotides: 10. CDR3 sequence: CASSRMGGSHNEQFF. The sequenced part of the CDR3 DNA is TGCGCCAGCAGCCGTATGGGCGGGAGTCACAATGAG.

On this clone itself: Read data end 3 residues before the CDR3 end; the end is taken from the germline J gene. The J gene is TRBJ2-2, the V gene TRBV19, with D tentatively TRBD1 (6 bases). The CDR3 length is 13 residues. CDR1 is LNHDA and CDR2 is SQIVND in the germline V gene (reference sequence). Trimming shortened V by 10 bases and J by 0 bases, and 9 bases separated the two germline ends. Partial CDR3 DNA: TGTGCCACCAGGGGAGCGAACACCGGGGAG. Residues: CATRGANTGE. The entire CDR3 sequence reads CATRGANTGELFF. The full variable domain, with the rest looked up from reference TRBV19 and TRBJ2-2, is DGGITQSPKYLFRKEGQNVTLSCEQNLNHDAMYWYRQDPGQGLRLIYYSQIVNDFQKGDIAEGYSVSREKKESFPLTVTSAQKNPTAFYLCATRGANTGELFFGEGSRLTVL.

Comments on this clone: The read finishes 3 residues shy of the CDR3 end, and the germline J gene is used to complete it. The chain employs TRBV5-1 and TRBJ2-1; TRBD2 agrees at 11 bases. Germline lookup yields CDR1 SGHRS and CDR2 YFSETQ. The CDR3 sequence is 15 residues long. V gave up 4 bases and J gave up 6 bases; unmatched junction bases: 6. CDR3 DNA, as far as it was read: TGCGCCAGCAGCCCAACTAGCGGGAGCACCAATGAG. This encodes CASSPTSGSTNE. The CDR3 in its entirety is CASSPTSGSTNEQFF.

Partial CDR3 DNA: TGTGCCAGCAACAGGGGGAGAGGC. Translated, it gives CASNRGRG. From start to end, the CDR3 is CASNRGRGYTF. J is TRBJ1-2 and V is TRBV28, with 8 bases identical to TRBD1. The read gets to within 3 residues of the CDR3 end, and the germline J gene fills in the rest. This CDR3 spans 11 amino acids. CDR1 MDHEN and CDR2 SYDVKM come from the germline V gene.

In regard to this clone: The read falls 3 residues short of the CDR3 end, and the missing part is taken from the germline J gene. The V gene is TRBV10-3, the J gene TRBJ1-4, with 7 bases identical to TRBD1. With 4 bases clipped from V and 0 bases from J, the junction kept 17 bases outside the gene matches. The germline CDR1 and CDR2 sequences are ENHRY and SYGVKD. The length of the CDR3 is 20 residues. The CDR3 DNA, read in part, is TGTGCCATCAGTGTCCGGCGCCCGACAGGGTGGAATGCAACTAATGAAAAA. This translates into CAISVRRPTGWNATNEK. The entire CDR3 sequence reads CAISVRRPTGWNATNEKLFF.

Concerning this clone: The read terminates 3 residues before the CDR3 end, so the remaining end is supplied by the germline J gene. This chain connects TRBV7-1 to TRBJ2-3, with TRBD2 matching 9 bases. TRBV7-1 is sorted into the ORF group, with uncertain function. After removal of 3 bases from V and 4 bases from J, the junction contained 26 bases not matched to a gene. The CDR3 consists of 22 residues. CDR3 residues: CASSSSYYLAGGQTRSPDTQYF. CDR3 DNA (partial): TGTGCCAGCAGCTCCAGTTATTACCTGGCGGGAGGGCAAACACGGAGCCCAGATACG.

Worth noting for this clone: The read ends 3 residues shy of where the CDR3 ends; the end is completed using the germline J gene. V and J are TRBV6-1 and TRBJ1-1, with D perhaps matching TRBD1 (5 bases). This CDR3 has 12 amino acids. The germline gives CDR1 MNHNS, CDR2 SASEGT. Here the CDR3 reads CASSEHRTEAFF. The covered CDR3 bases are TGTGCCAGCAGTGAACACAGGACGGAA.

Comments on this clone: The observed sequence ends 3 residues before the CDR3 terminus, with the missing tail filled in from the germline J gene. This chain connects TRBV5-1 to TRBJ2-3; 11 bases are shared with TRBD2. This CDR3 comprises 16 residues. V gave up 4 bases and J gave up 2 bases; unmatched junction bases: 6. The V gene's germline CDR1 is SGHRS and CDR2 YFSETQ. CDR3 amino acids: CASSPRLAGNTDTQYF. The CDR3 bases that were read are TGCGCCAGCAGCCCCCGACTAGCGGGGAACACAGATACG.

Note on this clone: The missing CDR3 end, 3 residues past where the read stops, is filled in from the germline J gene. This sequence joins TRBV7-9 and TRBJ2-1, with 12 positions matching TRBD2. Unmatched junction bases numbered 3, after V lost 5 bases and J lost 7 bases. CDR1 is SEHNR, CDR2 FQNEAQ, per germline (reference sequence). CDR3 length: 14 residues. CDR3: CASSAGTSGNEQFF. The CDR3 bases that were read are TGTGCCAGCAGCGCCGGGACTAGCGGGAATGAG. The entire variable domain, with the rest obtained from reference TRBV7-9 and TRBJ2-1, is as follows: DTGVSQNPRHKITKRGQNVTFRCDPISEHNRLYWYRQTLGQGPEFLTYFQNEAQLEKSRLLSDRFSAERPKGSFSTLEIQRTEQGDSAMYLCASSAGTSGNEQFFGPGTRLTVL.

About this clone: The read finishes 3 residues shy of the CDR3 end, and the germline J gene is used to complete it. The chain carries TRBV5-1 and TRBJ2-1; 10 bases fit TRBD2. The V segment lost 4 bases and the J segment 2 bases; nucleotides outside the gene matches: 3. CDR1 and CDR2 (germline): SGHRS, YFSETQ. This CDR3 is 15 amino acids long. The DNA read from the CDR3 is TGCGCCAGCAGCCTAGCGGGAGTGACCTACAATGAG. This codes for CASSLAGVTYNE. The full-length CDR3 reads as CASSLAGVTYNEQFF.